This note documents a single TCR beta chain sequence. The specificity of this receptor is unknown. No much larger clonotype is one base removed from it; base qualities were not supplied. The germline V gene gives CDR1 as SGDLS and CDR2 as YYNGEE. Deletion took 0 bases off V and 8 bases off J, with a span of 17 bases between the germline ends. From its cysteine to its phenylalanine, the CDR3 spans 15 amino acids. Only CDR3 DNA is held: 45 bases, read in frame from base 1. The library was obtained by the immunoSEQ multiplex PCR assay. Drawn from immuneACCESS, this table holds only the in-frame rearrangements with V and J called that TCRdb kept. Clones are partly lost; checked studies trace under half to an unresolved V gene and leave the rest unexplained. The table for this sample lists approximately 47,000 clones; 85% to 95% of them were counted only once. The ten largest clones represent around 0.48% of the sample.

This sample was taken from a study of T cell changes during pregnancy in multiple sclerosis (dated by TCRdb to the late 2010s). Background for the entire study: The study examined how the T cell repertoire changed over the course of pregnancy in women with multiple sclerosis.

The sample in question was CD4+ T cells from peripheral blood mononuclear cells, obtained in the first trimester of pregnancy. The rearrangement combines TRBV9 with TRBJ1-1; the D gene is perhaps TRBD1, on 6 matching bases. The receptor was derived from a female donor with multiple sclerosis, enrolled in a pregnancy study. The CDR3 in this case is CASSVEGDIYAEAFF. The nucleotide sequence reads TGTGCCAGCAGCGTAGAGGGGGATATATACGCAGAAGCTTTCTTT.